Following are 12 T cell receptor beta chains from one sample sequenced in a study. Tregs were sorted as CD4+CD25+CD127-/low cells. TCRdb re-called the 5' RACE reads with MiXCR, one entry per CDR3 protein. The profile shows approximately 50,000 distinct CDR3 sequences, under 25% of them singletons. Sample: tumor-infiltrating Tregs sorted from the breast tumor. These receptors came from a female donor with breast cancer.

This clonotype was counted between two and nine times. The rearrangement links TRBV24-1 to TRBJ2-5; a possible D gene is TRBD2 (6 bases). The CDR3 has 15 residues. Germline V gene lookup returns CDR1 KGHDR and CDR2 SFDVKD. The ends were cut back, 4 bases at V and 2 bases at J, with 13 bases in the middle. Here the CDR3 DNA reads TGTGCCACCAGTGACCCAGGGACTTCTCAAGAGACCCAGTACTTC. Translated, it gives CATSDPGTSQETQYF.

This clonotype has a handful of counts. The chain recombines TRBV5-1 with TRBJ2-2; D possibly corresponds to TRBD1 (6 bases). The V and J ends lost 2 bases and 0 bases respectively, with 11 bases between them. Per germline, CDR1 SGHRS and CDR2 YFSETQ. CDR3 length: 16 residues. Here the CDR3 reads CASSFDRTANTGELFF. DNA of the CDR3: TGCGCCAGCAGCTTCGACAGGACGGCGAACACCGGGGAGCTGTTTTTT.

Worth noting for this clonotype: This sequence may be a read error, since a much larger clone differs from it by one base. This sequence joins TRBV15 and TRBJ1-5, with a tentative D call TRBD1 (5 bases). CDR3 length: 16 residues. Germline-derived CDR1 and CDR2 are LNHNV and YYDKDF (reference sequence). CDR3 loop: CATSREGTGGDQPQRF. The DNA for the CDR3 is TGTGCCACCAGCAGAGAGGGCACAGGAGGGGATCAGCCCCAGCGTTTT.

This clonotype occurred many times. V and J are TRBV12-3 or TRBV12-4 and TRBJ2-3; D may match TRBD1 or TRBD2 (5 bases each). There are 17 residues in the CDR3. V lost 2 bases and J lost 0, with 15 bases in between. The CDR3 loop reads CASSLLYGASSTDTQYF. CDR3 sequence (DNA): TGTGCCAGCAGTTTATTATACGGGGCTAGCAGCACAGATACGCAGTATTTT.

This clonotype appeared a few times. CDR3 residues: CATSRDADQETQYF. CDR3 DNA sequence: TGTGCCACCAGCAGAGACGCCGACCAAGAGACCCAGTACTTC. V is TRBV15 and J is TRBJ2-5; D remains unclear. CDR1 is LNHNV, CDR2 YYDKDF, per germline (reference sequence). Deletions cut 0 bases from V and 0 bases from J, with 5 bases between. The CDR3 runs to 14 residues.

This clonotype turned up a few times. The chain couples TRBV6-5 to TRBJ2-7, with a weak D call TRBD2 (5 bases). CDR1 and CDR2 from the germline V gene are MNHEY and SVGAGI. This CDR3 is 13 amino acids long. Trimming cost V 4 bases and J 2 bases, with 9 bases left between them. The CDR3 sequence is CASSFSGTYEQYF. In nucleotides, the CDR3 is TGTGCCAGCAGTTTTTCGGGGACCTACGAGCAGTACTTC.

This clonotype was picked up a small number of times. The CDR3 carries no conserved terminal phenylalanine or tryptophan, so it likely arises from a read error. The chain links TRBV5-4 to TRBJ2-5; 10 positions match TRBD2. Germline CDR1 reads SGHNT; CDR2 reads YYREEE (reference sequence). V lost 0 bases to trimming and J lost 4 bases; unmatched junction nucleotides: 6. The CDR3 length is 16 residues. The CDR3 spells CASSLGPSGSGETQYV. The CDR3 DNA reads TGTGCCAGCAGCTTGGGGCCTAGCGGGAGTGGAGAGACCCAGTACGTC.

J is TRBJ1-6 and V is TRBV5-1; D is uncertain. Trimming took 0 bases from V and 10 from J, leaving 14 bases between them. Germline CDR1 reads SGHRS; CDR2 reads YFSETQ. The CDR3 loop spans 15 amino acids. The DNA of the CDR3 is TGCGCCAGCAGCTTGGGAGCAGGCGGAGGATCACCCCTCCACTTT. It codes for CASSLGAGGGSPLHF.

This clonotype was observed a handful of times. The chain couples TRBV7-2 to TRBJ2-3, with 7 bases identical to TRBD2. Germline trimming cut 0 bases from V and 5 bases from J; bases unmatched to any gene: 5. Germline CDR1 and CDR2: SGHTA and FQGNSA. The CDR3 consists of 15 residues. DNA for the CDR3: TGTGCCAGCAGCTTAGCGGTGTCGGGAGGAGATACGCAGTATTTT. Translating gives CASSLAVSGGDTQYF.

The sample holds a few counts of this clonotype. A read error may produce the germline difference seen at one junction end. This rearrangement joins TRBV20-1 to TRBJ2-3; D possibly corresponds to TRBD1 (6 bases). Germline lookup yields CDR1 DFQATT and CDR2 SNEGSKA (reference sequence). The CDR3 has 18 residues. The CDR3 spells CSARVLDRLARWTVTQYF. CDR3 nucleotides: TGCAGTGCTAGAGTTTTAGATCGGTTAGCGAGGTGGACAGTTACGCAGTATTTT.

CDR3 in DNA: TGCAGTGCTAGAGGTCTAGCGGCTGGGCCCTCTTACGAGCAGTACTTC. This translates into CSARGLAAGPSYEQYF. V gene TRBV20-1 combines with J gene TRBJ2-7; 7 nucleotides agree with TRBD2. The CDR3 extends over 16 amino acids. The germline CDR1 and CDR2 sequences are DFQATT and SNEGSKA (reference sequence). The V gene end was trimmed by 1 base and the J gene end by 4 bases; junction bases not matched to a gene: 13.

This clonotype appeared a few times. Sequence at one end of the junction differs from germline and may be a read error. V gene TRBV6-6 combines with J gene TRBJ2-6; 8 bases align to TRBD1. The CDR3 runs 18 residues. Germline loops: CDR1 MNHNY, CDR2 SVGAGI (reference sequence). CDR3 coding DNA: TGCGCCAGCGCCTCACAGTGGACAGGGCGCTCTGGGGCCAACGTCCTGACTTTC. It yields the protein CASASQWTGRSGANVLTF.